The 9 T cell receptor beta chains below were found in one sample sequenced in a study of monozygotic twins with inflammatory bowel disease. With the 5' RACE reads reprocessed, TCRdb shows one record per CDR3 protein and no DNA. The sample yields roughly 100,000 distinct CDR3 sequences, of which the top ten take up approximately 2%. The specimen sequenced was blood. The receptors were sampled from a human donor with ulcerative colitis or Crohn's disease, or a healthy co-twin of an affected twin (not recorded which).

The genes are TRBV6-6 and TRBJ1-2. Germline V CDR1 and CDR2: MNHNY, SVGAGI (reference sequence). There are 12 residues in the CDR3. The CDR3 here is CASSISGYGYTF.

This chain joins TRBV28 and TRBJ2-1. The CDR3 is 12 residues long. Germline assignment: CDR1 MDHEN and CDR2 SYDVKM. The chain's CDR3 is CASSLLHNEQFF.

CDR3 region: CASSTNDGAGGETQYF. V usage is TRBV4-1 and J usage is TRBJ2-5; TCRdb's assignment of TRBD2 cannot be checked, as there is no DNA. Germline values: CDR1 MGHRA, CDR2 YSYEKL. The CDR3 loop spans 16 amino acids.

The J gene is TRBJ2-7, the V gene TRBV20-1; TCRdb outputs TRBD2, but without DNA this stays unchecked. This CDR3 comprises 14 residues. The germline V gene has CDR1 DFQATT and CDR2 SNEGSKA (reference sequence). The CDR3 here is CSEVGLAGTYEQYF.

V is TRBV20-1 and J is TRBJ2-2; the D gene TCRdb calls, TRBD1, cannot be checked with no DNA. Germline V gives CDR1 DFQATT, CDR2 SNEGSKA (reference sequence). The CDR3 loop spans 14 amino acids. The CDR3 spells CSAGDRGSTGELFF.

The gene calls are TRBV3-1 and TRBJ2-5. Germline V gene sequence: CDR1 LGHDT, CDR2 YNNKEL (reference sequence). The CDR3 has 12 amino acids. The CDR3: CASSKRGETQYF.

J is TRBJ2-3 and V is TRBV11-3; TCRdb gives TRBD2 as the D gene, but with no DNA this cannot be confirmed. Germline V gene data show CDR1 as SGHNT and CDR2 as YENEEA. The CDR3 spans 17 residues. The CDR3 here is CASSRRGLAGEVDTQYF.

CDR3 region: CASSVSGGSGANVLTF. The genes are TRBV9 and TRBJ2-6; TCRdb lists TRBD2, though no DNA is available to test this call. The CDR3 is made up of 16 amino acids. CDR1 SGDLS and CDR2 YYNGEE come from the germline V gene.

V is TRBV25-1 and J is TRBJ2-3; absent DNA, TCRdb's TRBD2 call cannot be checked. The CDR3 contains 18 residues. The germline V gene encodes CDR1 MGHDK and CDR2 SYGVNS. This chain's CDR3 is CASSELGGRASSTDTQYF.